The 25 T cell receptor beta chains reported below all come from one sample, sequenced in a study of blood T cell repertoires in COVID-19. The table came from immunoSEQ multiplex PCR; TCRdb's copy has only in-frame clones and leaves some out. The repertoire holds some 190,000 clones, about four fifths seen once, with approximately 6.9% in the top ten. Source material: peripheral blood. Source of these receptors: a man in his sixties with acute or convalescent COVID-19.

On this clone: This same CDR3 is encoded by further DNA sequences in the sample. The CDR3 DNA is TGTGCCAGCAGCCCCCAGGGGGACCAGCCCCAGCATTTT. This gives the protein CASSPQGDQPQHF. The chain couples TRBV6-5 to TRBJ1-5; TRBD1 aligns across 7 bases. V shed 6 bases and J 7 bases; nucleotides not matched to a gene: 6. Germline V lookup: CDR1 MNHEY, CDR2 SVGAGI. CDR3 length: 13 residues.

This rearrangement joins TRBV9 to TRBJ2-3; 10 bases align to TRBD2. The CDR3 contains 16 residues. Germline values: CDR1 SGDLS, CDR2 YYNGEE. After removal of 0 bases from V and 5 bases from J, the junction contained 6 bases not matched to a gene. The CDR3 sequence: CASSVGAGGPGDTQYF. The CDR3 DNA is TGTGCCAGCAGCGTAGGAGCGGGAGGGCCCGGAGATACGCAGTATTTT.

This rearrangement joins TRBV2 to TRBJ1-1; 8 bases align to TRBD1. Germline loops: CDR1 SNHLY, CDR2 FYNNEI. V was clipped by 6 bases and J by 3 bases; unmatched bases: 6. The CDR3 contains 14 residues. Here the CDR3 DNA reads TGTGCCAGCAGCGTAACAGGGGGTGACACTGAAGCTTTCTTT. Translation gives CASSVTGGDTEAFF.

The chain is built from TRBV20-1 and TRBJ1-6; no definite D call. CDR1 and CDR2 from the germline V gene are DFQATT and SNEGSKA (reference sequence). V shed 3 bases and J shed 5 bases, with 11 bases lying between them. The CDR3 loop spans 14 amino acids. CDR3 sequence reads: CSASGLSDNSPLHF. In nucleotides, the CDR3 is TGCAGTGCTAGTGGTTTGTCAGATAATTCACCCCTCCACTTT.

The chain has TRBV7-9 and TRBJ1-2, with a weak D call TRBD1 (6 bases). V gave up 5 bases and J gave up 7 bases, with 20 bases separating them. CDR1 and CDR2 (germline): SEHNR, FQNEAQ (reference sequence). This CDR3 is 15 amino acids long. CDR3 region: CASSAHRDWVRGYTF. CDR3 in DNA: TGTGCCAGCAGCGCCCACAGGGATTGGGTACGTGGCTACACCTTC. Variable domain in full (rest from reference TRBV7-9 and TRBJ1-2): DTGVSQNPRHKITKRGQNVTFRCDPISEHNRLYWYRQTLGQGPEFLTYFQNEAQLEKSRLLSDRFSAERPKGSFSTLEIQRTEQGDSAMYLCASSAHRDWVRGYTFGSGTRLTVV.

Notes on this clone: One end of the junction is discordant with germline, which a read error may explain. CDR3 loop: CAGSRTGTYEQYF. DNA for the CDR3: TGTGCCGGCAGCCGGACAGGGACCTACGAGCAGTACTTC. The chain employs TRBV27 and TRBJ2-7, with 8 bases aligning to TRBD1. CDR1 MNHEY and CDR2 SMNVEV come from the germline V gene (reference sequence). CDR3 size: 13 residues.

This clone was seen once. V and J are TRBV19 and TRBJ2-4, with TRBD2 matching over 10 bases. In germline, CDR1 is LNHDA, CDR2 SQIVND (reference sequence). This CDR3 has 18 amino acids. Germline trimming cut 7 bases from V and 1 base from J; bases unmatched to any gene: 13. CDR3 protein: CASKAPAGGPYAKNIQYF. The DNA for the CDR3 is TGTGCCAGTAAAGCCCCAGCGGGGGGGCCCTACGCCAAAAACATTCAGTACTTC.

V usage is TRBV7-9 and J usage is TRBJ2-1, with 7 bases lining up with TRBD2. From germline, CDR1 is SEHNR and CDR2 FQNEAQ (reference sequence). The ends lost 6 bases at V and 0 bases at J; junction bases unmatched: 5. CDR3 length: 15 amino acids. Written as DNA, the CDR3 is TGTGCCAGCAGTCCACTAGCGAGCTCCTACAATGAGCAGTTCTTC. Its protein product is CASSPLASSYNEQFF. Full variable domain (rest looked up from reference TRBV7-9 and TRBJ2-1): DTGVSQNPRHKITKRGQNVTFRCDPISEHNRLYWYRQTLGQGPEFLTYFQNEAQLEKSRLLSDRFSAERPKGSFSTLEIQRTEQGDSAMYLCASSPLASSYNEQFFGPGTRLTVL.

This clone appeared a few times. In DNA, the CDR3 is TGTGCTAGTGGTCTAGGACTAGCGGCTAGCACAGATACGCAGTATTTT. Amino acid sequence: CASGLGLAASTDTQYF. The genes are TRBV12-5 and TRBJ2-3; 10 positions agree with TRBD2. Germline loops: CDR1 LGHNT, CDR2 FRNRAP. J was trimmed by 0 bases and V by 5 bases; bases with no gene match: 5. This CDR3 contains 16 residues.

The CDR3: CASSQAADTQYF. The CDR3 DNA sequence: TGTGCCAGCAGCCAAGCCGCGGATACGCAGTATTTT. The J gene is TRBJ2-3, the V gene TRBV3-1 (or the pseudogene TRBV3-2); no reliable D call. The germline V gene has CDR1 LGHDT and CDR2 YNNKEL (reference sequence). V was clipped by 1 base and J by 6 bases, with 5 bases between them. CDR3 length equals 12 residues.

The chain joins TRBV7-9 to TRBJ2-5; no firm D call. The V end lost 1 base, the J end lost 1 base, and 7 bases lay between the germline ends. The CDR3 has 14 residues. The germline gives CDR1 SEHNR, CDR2 FQNEAQ (reference sequence). The CDR3 here is CASSLVSSQETQYF. As DNA, the CDR3 is TGTGCCAGCAGCTTAGTGAGTAGCCAAGAGACCCAGTACTTC.

This chain links TRBV7-7 with TRBJ2-2, with D unclear. V lost 0 bases and J 3 bases, leaving 5 bases between the germline ends. The CDR3 is 14 amino acids. In germline, CDR1 is SSHAT, CDR2 FNYEAQ (reference sequence). The CDR3 nucleotides are TGTGCCAGCAGCTTAGCGCGTGACACCGGGGAGCTGTTTTTT. This translates into CASSLARDTGELFF.

This clone was seen a single time. This chain links TRBV4-1 with TRBJ2-1, with TRBD2 identical over 7 bases. The CDR3 is 14 amino acids. The germline V gene encodes CDR1 MGHRA and CDR2 YSYEKL. J lost 7 bases, V lost 4 bases, and 7 bases had no gene match. The CDR3 sequence is CASSPRLAGNEQFF. DNA of the CDR3: TGCGCCAGCAGCCCCCGACTAGCCGGGAATGAGCAGTTCTTC.

V usage is TRBV6-1 and J usage is TRBJ2-1; D is ambiguous. Trimming removed 0 bases at V and 7 bases at J, with 4 bases between. CDR1 and CDR2 (germline): MNHNS, SASEGT. The CDR3 is 12 residues long. CDR3 in amino acids: CASSEAINEQFF. The CDR3 region has the DNA TGTGCCAGCAGTGAAGCAATAAATGAGCAGTTCTTC.

The genes are TRBV4-3 and TRBJ1-2, with D maybe TRBD1 (5 bases). Germline-derived CDR1 and CDR2 are LGHNA and YSLEER. Trimming stripped 4 bases from V and 8 bases from J, with 20 bases between. CDR3 size: 15 residues. Here the CDR3 DNA reads TGCGCCAGCAGCCCAAACCTGGGGGGGAGGAGAGGCTACACCTTC. Its protein is CASSPNLGGRRGYTF.

V is TRBV19 and J is TRBJ1-1; D is possibly TRBD1 (6 bases). With 4 bases removed from V and 0 bases from J, the gap between germline ends came to 15 bases. Germline-derived CDR1 and CDR2 are LNHDA and SQIVND (reference sequence). This CDR3 is 16 amino acids long. As DNA, the CDR3 is TGTGCCAGTAGTAGCAGGACAGAGGTCATGAACACTGAAGCTTTCTTT. This translates into CASSSRTEVMNTEAFF.

This chain's CDR3 is CASSLAGPTYEQYF. In nucleotides, the CDR3 is TGTGCCAGCAGTTTAGCGGGGCCCACCTACGAGCAGTACTTC. The chain recombines TRBV6-5 with TRBJ2-7; 8 nucleotides align to TRBD2. Germline CDR1 MNHEY, CDR2 SVGAGI. The CDR3 loop spans 14 amino acids. Trimming at V came to 4 bases and at J to 2 bases, leaving 4 bases not matched to a gene.

This chain joins TRBV9 and TRBJ1-2; 9 bases align to TRBD1. Germline V CDR1 and CDR2: SGDLS, YYNGEE. The J segment lost 0 bases and the V segment lost 0 bases, leaving 6 bases of the junction unmatched. The CDR3 is 17 amino acids. In DNA, the CDR3 is TGTGCCAGCAGCGTAGGTACAGGGGGCCCAGCTAACTATGGCTACACCTTC. Its translation is CASSVGTGGPANYGYTF.

In this sample, this clone turned up once. This rearrangement joins TRBV2 to TRBJ1-1; 7 nucleotides match TRBD1. This CDR3 spans 13 amino acids. Germline-derived CDR1 and CDR2 are SNHLY and FYNNEI. J was trimmed by 1 base and V by 8 bases; bases with no gene match: 4. As DNA, the CDR3 is TGTGCCAGCCGGACAGGCGAGAACACTGAAGCTTTCTTT. As protein: CASRTGENTEAFF.

This CDR3 is CSVAGTRSNEQFF. The CDR3 nucleotides read TGCAGCGTCGCCGGGACTAGGTCCAATGAGCAGTTCTTC. This chain connects TRBV29-1 to TRBJ2-1; 8 nucleotides line up with TRBD2. CDR3 size: 13 residues. Germline V lookup: CDR1 SQVTM, CDR2 ANQGSEA. Trimming at V came to 6 bases and at J to 6 bases, leaving 7 bases not matched to a gene.

This clone was counted a single time. The genes are TRBV6-5 and TRBJ1-5; D uncertain. V was clipped by 6 bases and J by 2 bases, with 8 bases between them. CDR3 length: 13 residues. Germline CDR1 is MNHEY and CDR2 is SVGAGI. In DNA, the CDR3 is TGTGCCAGCAGCCCCGTAGGCAATCAGCCCCAGCATTTT. Its translation: CASSPVGNQPQHF.

The chain uses TRBV19 and TRBJ2-3; 7 bases fit TRBD1. CDR1 LNHDA and CDR2 SQIVND come from the germline V gene (reference sequence). V trimming: 3 bases; J trimming: 5 bases; junction bases outside the gene matches: 5. The CDR3 runs to 14 residues. CDR3 nucleotide sequence: TGTGCCAGTAGTATTCGACAGGGTATAGATACGCAGTATTTT. Translation: CASSIRQGIDTQYF.

The rearrangement uses TRBV18 and TRBJ2-3, with 8 nucleotides matching TRBD2. Germline V gene lookup returns CDR1 KGHSH and CDR2 LQKENI. Losses at the gene ends were 6 bases for V and 4 bases for J; bases not matched to a gene: 15. The CDR3 sequence is 17 residues long. The CDR3, as DNA: TGTGCCAGCTCCTCCCTCCGGACTAGCAACATCCCAGATACGCAGTATTTT. It specifies CASSSLRTSNIPDTQYF.

The chain is built from TRBV5-1 and TRBJ2-4; D possibly corresponds to TRBD2 (5 bases). The CDR3 covers 13 residues. CDR1 and CDR2 (germline): SGHRS, YFSETQ. Trimming stripped 7 bases from V and 6 bases from J, with 14 bases between. Here the CDR3 reads CASRDFEGNIQYF. CDR3 coding DNA: TGCGCCAGCCGAGACTTTGAGGGAAACATTCAGTACTTC.

This rearrangement joins TRBV28 to TRBJ1-1; D is unclear. Germline values: CDR1 MDHEN, CDR2 SYDVKM. Trimming took off 6 bases at V and 0 bases at J, with 8 bases between the two ends. The CDR3 sequence is 13 residues long. CDR3 bases: TGTGCCAGCAGCTCTTACATGAACACTGAAGCTTTCTTT. Translation gives CASSSYMNTEAFF.